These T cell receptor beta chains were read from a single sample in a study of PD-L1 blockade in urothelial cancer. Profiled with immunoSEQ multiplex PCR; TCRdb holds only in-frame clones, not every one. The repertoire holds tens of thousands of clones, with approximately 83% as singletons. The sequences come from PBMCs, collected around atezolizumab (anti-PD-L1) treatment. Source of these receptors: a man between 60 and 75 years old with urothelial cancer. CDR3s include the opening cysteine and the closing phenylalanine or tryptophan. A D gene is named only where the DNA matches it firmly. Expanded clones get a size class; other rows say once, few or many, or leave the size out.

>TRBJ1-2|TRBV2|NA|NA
TGTGCCAGCAGTGCCCAACGGGGGAGGGGATCGGATGGCTACACCTTC
CASSAQRGRGSDGYTF
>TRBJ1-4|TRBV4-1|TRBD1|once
TGCGCCAGCAGTCACCCAGGGGGCGAAGATGAAAAACTGTTTTTT
CASSHPGGEDEKLFF
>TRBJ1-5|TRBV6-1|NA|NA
TGTGCCAGCAGTGAACGATTTGGGGACTCCGCCGGATGGCCCCAGCATTTT
CASSERFGDSAGWPQHF
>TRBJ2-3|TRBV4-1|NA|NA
TGCGCCAGCAGCCAAGATCCGGGACTCATCACAGATACGCAGTATTTT
CASSQDPGLITDTQYF
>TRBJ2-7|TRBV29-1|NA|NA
TGCAGCGTTGAAGACCCGACAGGACGGGGCTACGAGCAGTACTTC
CSVEDPTGRGYEQYF
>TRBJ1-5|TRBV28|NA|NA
TGTGCCAGCACCAGCCCCCCGGGGGGCAATCAGCCCCAGCATTTT
CASTSPPGGNQPQHF
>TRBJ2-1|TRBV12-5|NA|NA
TGTGCTAGTGGTTTGAGGCAGGCCTACAATGAGCAGTTCTTC
CASGLRQAYNEQFF
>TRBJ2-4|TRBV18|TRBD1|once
TGTGCCAGCTCACCACCGGGCGACAGGGACATTCAGTACTTC
CASSPPGDRDIQYF
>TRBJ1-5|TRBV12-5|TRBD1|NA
TGTGCTAGTGGTCAGGGGGTTCGGCAGCCCCAGCATTTT
CASGQGVRQPQHF
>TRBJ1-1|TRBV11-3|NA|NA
TGTGCCAGCAGCTTAGATCCGGAGGGAAAGACTGAAGCTTTCTTT
CASSLDPEGKTEAFF
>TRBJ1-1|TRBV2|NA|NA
TGTGCCAGTCTGCCGGGGGGGGGTTTCGCTGAAGCTTTCTTT
CASLPGGGFAEAFF
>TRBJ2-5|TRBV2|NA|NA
TGTGCCAGCAGAAAGTCCCCAGTCCAAGAGACCCAGTACTTC
CASRKSPVQETQYF
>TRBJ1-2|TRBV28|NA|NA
TGTGCCAGCATAAGGGCGGGGGGGCTTAACTATGGCTACACCTTC
CASIRAGGLNYGYTF
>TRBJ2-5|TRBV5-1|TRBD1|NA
TGCGCCAGCAGCTTGGGGACAGGTGAAGAGACCCAGTACTTC
CASSLGTGEETQYF
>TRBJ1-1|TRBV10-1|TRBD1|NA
TGCGCCAGCAGTGAGTCGGGGGACAGGGGGCACGCTTTCTTT
CASSESGDRGHAFF
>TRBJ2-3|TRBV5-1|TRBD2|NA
TGCGCCAGCAGCTTGGCCCGGGAGGAGGATACGCAGTATTTT
CASSLAREEDTQYF
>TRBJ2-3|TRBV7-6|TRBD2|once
TGTGCCAGCAGCTTAGGGCGGGGGACCACAGATACGCAGTATTTT
CASSLGRGTTDTQYF
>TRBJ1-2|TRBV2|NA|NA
TGTGCCAGCAGTGCCGCTAACTATGGCTACACCTTC
CASSAANYGYTF
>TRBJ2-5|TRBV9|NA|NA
TGTGCCAGCACCCCCCAGGCGGGCCGTGAGACCCAGTACTTC
CASTPQAGRETQYF
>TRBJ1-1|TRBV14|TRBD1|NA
TGTGCCAGCAGCCAAGAAAGGACAGGGGGGACTGAAGCTTTCTTT
CASSQERTGGTEAFF
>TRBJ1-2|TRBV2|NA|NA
TGTGCCAGCATACTTGTCAGCCAAGGGACAAACTATGGCTACACCTTC
CASILVSQGTNYGYTF
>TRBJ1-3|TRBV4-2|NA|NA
TGTGCCAGCAGCCGTGCTAGCTCTGGAAACACCATATATTTT
CASSRASSGNTIYF
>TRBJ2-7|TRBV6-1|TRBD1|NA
TGTGCCAGCAGTGGAGTTGGGACAGGGACGTACGAGCAGTACTTC
CASSGVGTGTYEQYF
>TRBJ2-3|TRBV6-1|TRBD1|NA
TGTGCCAGCAGTTCCCTCGGGACAGACACAGATACGCAGTATTTT
CASSSLGTDTDTQYF
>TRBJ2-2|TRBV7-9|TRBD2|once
TGTGCCAGCAGCGCCCCCCGACTAGCGGGGAGCGTAGACACCGGGGAGCTGTTTTTT
CASSAPRLAGSVDTGELFF
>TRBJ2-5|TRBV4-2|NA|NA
TGTGCCAGCAGCCAGGGTCCGGGAGCCAAAGAGACCCAGTACTTC
CASSQGPGAKETQYF
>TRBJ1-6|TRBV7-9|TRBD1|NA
TGTGCCAGCAGCTTAGCGGACAGGGAAGGTTCACCCCTCCACTTT
CASSLADREGSPLHF
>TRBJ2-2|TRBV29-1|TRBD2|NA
TGCAGCGTAGCTAGACTAGCGGGGGAAAACACCGGGGAGCTGTTTTTT
CSVARLAGENTGELFF
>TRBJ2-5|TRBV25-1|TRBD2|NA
TGTGCCAGCAGTGAACCTAGCGGGGCTGGGGAGACCCAGTACTTC
CASSEPSGAGETQYF
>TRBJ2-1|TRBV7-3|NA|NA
TGTGCCAGCAGCTTACAGGTTTACAATGAGCAGTTCTTC
CASSLQVYNEQFF
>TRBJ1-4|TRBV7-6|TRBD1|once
TGTGCCAGCAGGCAGGGACAGAAACTGTTTTTT
CASRQGQKLFF
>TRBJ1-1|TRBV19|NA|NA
TGTGCCAGCGGGGTTAGCATGAACACTGAAGCTTTCTTT
CASGVSMNTEAFF
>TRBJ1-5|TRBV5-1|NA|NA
TGCGCCAGCAGCGAAACTCCCTCAGGGGAGAGCAATCAGCCCCAGCATTTT
CASSETPSGESNQPQHF
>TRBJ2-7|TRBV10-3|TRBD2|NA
TGTGCCATCAGGAGACAGACTAGCGGGGCCTACGAGCAGTACTTC
CAIRRQTSGAYEQYF
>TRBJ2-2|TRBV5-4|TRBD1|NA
TGTGCCAGCAGCGAGGGACAGCACACCACCGGGGAGCTGTTTTTT
CASSEGQHTTGELFF
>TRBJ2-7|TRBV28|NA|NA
TGTGCCAGCAGTATGACAGACTACGAGCAGTACTTC
CASSMTDYEQYF
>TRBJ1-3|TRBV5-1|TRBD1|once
TGCGCCAGCAGCACCAACAGGGGCTACTCTGGAAACACCATATATTTT
CASSTNRGYSGNTIYF
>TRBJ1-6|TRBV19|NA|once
TGTGCCAGTAACCAGGTCGATTCACCCCTCCACTTT
CASNQVDSPLHF
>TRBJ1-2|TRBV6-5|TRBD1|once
TGTGCCAGCAGTTCGGACAGGTCCGGCTATGGCTACACCTTC
CASSSDRSGYGYTF
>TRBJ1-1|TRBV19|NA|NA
TGTGCCAGTAGTCCCCAGACCGGCGGGGACACTGAAGCTTTCTTT
CASSPQTGGDTEAFF
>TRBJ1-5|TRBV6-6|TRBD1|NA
TGTGCCAGCAGTTACTTACAGGGGCGAAATCAGCCCCAGCATTTT
CASSYLQGRNQPQHF
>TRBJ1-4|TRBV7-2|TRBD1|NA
TGTGCCAGCAGCTCGGACAGGGGGCATGAAAAACTGTTTTTT
CASSSDRGHEKLFF
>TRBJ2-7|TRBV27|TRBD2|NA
TGTGCCAGCAACTCAGGCACTAGCGGGGCCTCCTACGAGCAGTACTTC
CASNSGTSGASYEQYF